This T cell receptor beta chain was identified during a study of blood T cells in healthy people across ages. The CDR3 totals 10 residues. CDR1 is SGHTA, CDR2 FQGNSA, per germline. For the second PCR, which ran for roughly 7 to 11 cycles, a sample-barcoded 5' primer and a J-beta primer mix were used. From the 5' RACE reads, TCRdb called clonotypes with MiXCR, one entry per CDR3 protein. Of roughly 500,000 distinct CDR3 sequences in the sample, approximately 25% were seen once. A further study also used this sample, focusing on T cells of mothers and their children. Per that study: In this cohort, donors were a few healthy Caucasian mothers plus their six children.

This receptor was taken from a boy aged 10-17 years in good health. This chain joins TRBV7-2 and TRBJ2-1; 8 positions agree with TRBD1. The end of the DNA fits TRBJ2-7 better, so the J call may be wrong. The source material was blood. The CDR3 region has the DNA TGTGCCCACAGGGGGAACGAGCAGTACTTC. This codes for CAHRGNEQYF.